The next 19 T cell receptor beta chains were all read from a single sample in a study of T-cell reconstitution after alpha-beta-depleted transplantation in children. TCRbeta library construction was performed incorporating unique molecular identifiers. Via MiXCR, TCRdb re-called the PCR reads, giving one row per CDR3 protein. The repertoire holds about 350,000 distinct CDR3 sequences, 13% seen once, with around 4.5% in the top ten. The sample was PBMCs, taken from the stem cell graft. The receptor set was obtained from a human donor who donated a stem cell graft to a child with Fanconi anemia.

In DNA form, the CDR3 reads TGTGCCACCAGTGCCAGGGGTTCTGGGGCCAACGTCCTGACTTTC. Its protein is CATSARGSGANVLTF. This chain uses TRBV24-1 with TRBJ2-6, with D possibly TRBD1 on 6 matching bases. CDR3 length: 15 amino acids. V lost 5 bases to trimming and J lost 1 base, with 8 bases between them. Per the germline V gene, CDR1 is KGHDR and CDR2 is SFDVKD.

The rearrangement joins TRBV30 to TRBJ2-1; TRBD1 is a possible D gene (5 bases). V gave up 5 bases and J gave up 8 bases, with 22 bases separating them. CDR3 length: 15 amino acids. Germline values: CDR1 GTSNPN, CDR2 SVGIG (reference sequence). CDR3 sequence reads: CAWGPGPWGEDEQFF. For the CDR3, the DNA is TGTGCCTGGGGGCCCGGGCCTTGGGGCGAAGATGAGCAGTTCTTC. The full variable domain, in which reference TRBV30 and TRBJ2-1 provide the parts outside the CDR3, is SQTIHQWPATLVQPVGSPLSLECTVEGTSNPNLYWYRQAAGRGLQLLFYSVGIGQISSEVPQNLSASRPQDRQFILSSKKLLLSDSGFYLCAWGPGPWGEDEQFFGPGTRLTVL.

This clonotype was seen many times. This sequence joins TRBV19 and TRBJ1-5; no definite D call. V lost 3 bases and J lost 7, with 7 bases in between. Germline V lookup: CDR1 LNHDA, CDR2 SQIVND (reference sequence). The CDR3 covers 12 residues. As DNA, the CDR3 is TGTGCCAGTAGTATCTCTAACCAGCCCCAGCATTTT. This translates into CASSISNQPQHF.

This clonotype was detected ten times or more. The chain combines TRBV7-2 with TRBJ2-7; D is ambiguous. Germline V gives CDR1 SGHTA, CDR2 FQGNSA. Trimming took off 5 bases at V and 3 bases at J, with 5 bases between the two ends. The CDR3 contains 11 residues. As DNA, the CDR3 is TGTGCCAGCAGCGCTTACTACGAGCAGTACTTC. Protein product: CASSAYYEQYF. The whole variable domain, filled in from reference TRBV7-2 and TRBJ2-7, reads GAGVSQSPSNKVTEKGKDVELRCDPISGHTALYWYRQSLGQGLEFLIYFQGNSAPDKSGLPSDRFSAERTGGSVSTLTIQRTQQEDSAVYLCASSAYYEQYFGPGTRLTVT.

The J gene is TRBJ2-3, the V gene TRBV4-3; D gene unclear. With 1 base removed from V and 1 base from J, the gap between germline ends came to 9 bases. Per germline, CDR1 LGHNA and CDR2 YSLEER. The CDR3 contains 15 residues. Written as DNA, the CDR3 is TGCGCCAGCAGCCAAGCTTGGGTGGGCACAGATACGCAGTATTTT. Amino acid sequence: CASSQAWVGTDTQYF.

The V gene is TRBV5-1, the J gene TRBJ2-5, with TRBD1 matching over 7 bases. The CDR3 is 14 residues long. The germline CDR1 and CDR2 sequences are SGHRS and YFSETQ. J gave up 1 base and V 7 bases, and 7 bases lay outside the gene matches. CDR3 in DNA: TGCGCCAGCCGTCCCACAGGGGCCCAAGAGACCCAGTACTTC. The encoded protein is CASRPTGAQETQYF.

The rearrangement uses TRBV10-3 and TRBJ2-3; 8 bases map to TRBD2. Germline V gives CDR1 ENHRY, CDR2 SYGVKD. The CDR3 is 15 amino acids. The V segment lost 0 bases and the J segment 6 bases; nucleotides outside the gene matches: 5. CDR3 in amino acids: CAISESTGGQDTQYF. Here the CDR3 DNA reads TGTGCCATCAGTGAGTCCACGGGGGGGCAGGATACGCAGTATTTT.

This clonotype was detected a few times. This chain uses TRBV20-1 with TRBJ2-5; 7 bases match TRBD1. The CDR3 spans 11 residues. Germline CDR1 is DFQATT and CDR2 is SNEGSKA (reference sequence). The CDR3 nucleotides read TGCAGCCCGACAGGGAGAGAGACCCAGTACTTC. It translates to CSPTGRETQYF.

This clonotype was found a few times. The chain has TRBV10-3 and TRBJ2-7; D gene ambiguous. The CDR3 consists of 14 residues. Trimming took 0 bases from V and 6 from J, leaving 12 bases between them. Looked up from germline, CDR1 is ENHRY and CDR2 is SYGVKD. CDR3 DNA sequence: TGTGCCATCAGTGAGTCGTCCTTAACGTTCGAGCAGTACGTC. It encodes CAISESSLTFEQYV.

This clonotype was seen many times. The chain uses TRBV10-3 and TRBJ2-7; 7 positions match TRBD1. The CDR3 extends over 12 amino acids. CDR1 is ENHRY, CDR2 SYGVKD, per germline. Trimming cost V 2 bases and J 6 bases; bases outside gene matches: 1. The CDR3 nucleotides are TGTGCCATCAGTGAGGCAGGGGGCGAGCAGTACGTC. Protein: CAISEAGGEQYV.

This clonotype was observed a few times. V and J are TRBV5-1 and TRBJ1-2; D unclear. The CDR3 runs to 14 residues. V lost 2 bases to trimming and J lost 3 bases, with 11 bases between them. Germline V gives CDR1 SGHRS, CDR2 YFSETQ. CDR3 nucleotide sequence: TGCGCCAGCAGCTTTAGCACTGGGGACTATGGCTACACCTTC. Translated: CASSFSTGDYGYTF.

This clonotype has only a few counts. J is TRBJ2-4 and V is TRBV6-2 or TRBV6-3, with a tentative D call TRBD2 (5 bases). The V gene lost 5 bases and the J gene lost 0 bases, with 11 bases spanning the gap. The CDR3 consists of 15 residues. CDR1 and CDR2 (germline): MNHEY, SVGEGT. The CDR3 region is CASSTRTVAKNIQYF. The CDR3, as DNA: TGTGCCAGCAGTACTCGGACTGTAGCCAAAAACATTCAGTACTTC.

This clonotype was picked up a small number of times. The chain is built from TRBV20-1 and TRBJ2-7, with a tentative D call TRBD1 (6 bases). The CDR3 length is 13 residues. The germline V gene has CDR1 DFQATT and CDR2 SNEGSKA (reference sequence). V lost 6 bases, J lost 2 bases, and 14 bases lay in between. The CDR3 DNA follows: TGCAGTGCCGCGCACGACAGGACCTACGAGCAGTACTTC. It yields the protein CSAAHDRTYEQYF.

The chain is built from TRBV12-3 or TRBV12-4 and TRBJ2-7, with TRBD1 matching 7 bases. J lost 3 bases, V lost 7 bases, and 12 bases had no gene match. This CDR3 region has 15 residues. The DNA for the CDR3 is TGTGCCAGCACGGGGCCCGGACAGGCCGACTACGAGCAGTACTTC. The encoded protein is CASTGPGQADYEQYF.

The chain is built from TRBV25-1 and TRBJ2-5, with TRBD1 identical over 7 bases. V trimming: 4 bases; J trimming: 6 bases; junction bases outside the gene matches: 11. Germline values: CDR1 MGHDK, CDR2 SYGVNS. The CDR3 is 15 residues long. This CDR3 is CASSGWDSRGQTQYF. The CDR3 bases are TGTGCCAGCAGTGGTTGGGACAGCCGGGGACAGACCCAGTACTTC.

This clonotype was observed many times. The V call is TRBV5-4, the J call TRBJ1-4; D call uncertain. The V gene's germline CDR1 is SGHNT and CDR2 YYREEE (reference sequence). The CDR3 has 13 residues. Trimming removed 2 bases at V and 8 bases at J, with 10 bases between. As DNA, the CDR3 is TGTGCCAGCAGCTTTGGAAATGGGGAAAAACTGTTTTTT. It encodes CASSFGNGEKLFF.

This clonotype turned up a few times. The chain recombines TRBV5-1 with TRBJ2-1; D is possibly TRBD1 (6 bases). V was clipped by 2 bases and J by 10 bases, with 13 bases between them. Germline V gene lookup returns CDR1 SGHRS and CDR2 YFSETQ. CDR3 length equals 13 residues. CDR3 sequence: CASSFRGGREQFF. The DNA for the CDR3 is TGCGCCAGCAGCTTTCGAGGGGGACGGGAGCAGTTCTTC.

This clonotype was seen repeatedly, ten times or more. The chain is built from TRBV29-1 and TRBJ2-1; 10 bases are a match to TRBD2. Per the germline V gene, CDR1 is SQVTM and CDR2 is ANQGSEA. CDR3 length: 14 amino acids. With 6 bases clipped from V and 4 bases from J, the junction kept 6 bases outside the gene matches. CDR3 coding DNA: TGCAGCGTCTCTAGCGGGGGAGCTTACAATGAGCAGTTCTTC. Translating it yields CSVSSGGAYNEQFF.

At least ten counts were recorded for this clonotype. The CDR3 spells CSALEFGGDKAYEQYF. The CDR3 DNA reads as TGCAGTGCTCTAGAGTTTGGGGGGGACAAGGCCTACGAGCAGTACTTC. The chain couples TRBV20-1 to TRBJ2-7, with D perhaps TRBD2 (7 bases). V dropped 5 bases and J dropped 2 bases, with 22 bases sitting between them. Germline V CDR1 and CDR2: DFQATT, SNEGSKA (reference sequence). CDR3 size: 16 residues.